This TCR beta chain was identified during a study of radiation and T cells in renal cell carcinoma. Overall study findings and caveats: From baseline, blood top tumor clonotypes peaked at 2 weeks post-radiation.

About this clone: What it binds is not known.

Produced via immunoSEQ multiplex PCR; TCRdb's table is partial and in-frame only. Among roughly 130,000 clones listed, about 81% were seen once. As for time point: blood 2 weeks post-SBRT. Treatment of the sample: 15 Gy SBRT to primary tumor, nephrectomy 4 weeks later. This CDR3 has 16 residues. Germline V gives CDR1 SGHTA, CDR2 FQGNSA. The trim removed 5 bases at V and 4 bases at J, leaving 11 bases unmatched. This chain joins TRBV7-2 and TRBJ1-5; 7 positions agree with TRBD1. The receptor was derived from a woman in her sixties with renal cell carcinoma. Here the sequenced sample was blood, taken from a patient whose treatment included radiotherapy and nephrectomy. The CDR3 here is CASSTRTGANNQPQHF. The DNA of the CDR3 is TGTGCCAGCAGCACAAGGACAGGCGCCAATAATCAGCCCCAGCATTTT.